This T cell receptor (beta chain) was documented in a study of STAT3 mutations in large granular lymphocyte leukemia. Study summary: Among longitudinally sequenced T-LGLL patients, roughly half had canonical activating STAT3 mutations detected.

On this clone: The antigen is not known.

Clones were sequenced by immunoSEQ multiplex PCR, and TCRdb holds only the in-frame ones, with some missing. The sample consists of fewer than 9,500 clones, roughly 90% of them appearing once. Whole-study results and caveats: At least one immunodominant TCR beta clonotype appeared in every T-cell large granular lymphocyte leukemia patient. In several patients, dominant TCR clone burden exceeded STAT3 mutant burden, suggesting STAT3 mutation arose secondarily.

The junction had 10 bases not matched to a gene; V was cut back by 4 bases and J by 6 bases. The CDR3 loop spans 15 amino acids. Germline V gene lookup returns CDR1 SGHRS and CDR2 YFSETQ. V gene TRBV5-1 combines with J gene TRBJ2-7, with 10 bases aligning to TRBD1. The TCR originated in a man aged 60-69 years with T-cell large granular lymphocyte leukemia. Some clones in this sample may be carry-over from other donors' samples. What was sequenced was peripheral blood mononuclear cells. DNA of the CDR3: TGCGCCAGCAGCCGATCCGGGACAGGGGAGGGCGAGCAGTACTTC. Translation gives CASSRSGTGEGEQYF. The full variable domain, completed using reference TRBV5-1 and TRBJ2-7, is KAGVTQTPRYLIKTRGQQVTLSCSPISGHRSVSWYQQTPGQGLQFLFEYFSETQRNKGNFPGRFSGRQFSNSRSEMNVSTLELGDSALYLCASSRSGTGEGEQYFGPGTRLTVT.